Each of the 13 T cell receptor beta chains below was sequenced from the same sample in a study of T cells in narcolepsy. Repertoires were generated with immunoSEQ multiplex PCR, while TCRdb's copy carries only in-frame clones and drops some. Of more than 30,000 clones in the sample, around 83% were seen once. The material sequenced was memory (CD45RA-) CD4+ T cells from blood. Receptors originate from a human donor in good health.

CDR3 sequence (DNA): TGTGCCAGCAGCACCCTTCTGGGTACGCAGTATTTT. Its translation is CASSTLLGTQYF. V gene TRBV7-2 combines with J gene TRBJ2-3; D remains unclear. The germline V and J ends were trimmed by 5 bases and 8 bases, with 11 bases remaining between them. Germline loops: CDR1 SGHTA, CDR2 FQGNSA. The CDR3 is 12 residues long.

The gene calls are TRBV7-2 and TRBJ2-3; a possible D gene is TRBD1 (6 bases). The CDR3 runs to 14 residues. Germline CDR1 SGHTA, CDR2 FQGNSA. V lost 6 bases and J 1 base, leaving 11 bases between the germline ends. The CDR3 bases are TGTGCCAGCAGACCCAGACAGGGCACAGATACGCAGTATTTT. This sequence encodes CASRPRQGTDTQYF.

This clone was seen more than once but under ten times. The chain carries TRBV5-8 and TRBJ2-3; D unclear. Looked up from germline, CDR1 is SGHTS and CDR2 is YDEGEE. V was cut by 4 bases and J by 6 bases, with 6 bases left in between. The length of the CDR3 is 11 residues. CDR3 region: CASSEADTQYF. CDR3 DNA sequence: TGTGCCAGCAGCGAAGCGGATACGCAGTATTTT.

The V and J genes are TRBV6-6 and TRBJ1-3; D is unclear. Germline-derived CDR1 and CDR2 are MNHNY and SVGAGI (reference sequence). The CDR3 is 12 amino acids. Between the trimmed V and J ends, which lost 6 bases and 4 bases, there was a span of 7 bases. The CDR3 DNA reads TGTGCCAGCAGCCAACAGGGAAACACCATATATTTT. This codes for CASSQQGNTIYF.

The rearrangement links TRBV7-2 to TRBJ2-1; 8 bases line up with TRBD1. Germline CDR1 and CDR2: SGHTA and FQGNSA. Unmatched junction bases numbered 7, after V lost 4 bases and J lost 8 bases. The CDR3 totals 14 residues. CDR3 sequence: CASSYGQGLYEQFF. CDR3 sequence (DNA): TGTGCCAGCAGCTATGGACAGGGCCTTTATGAGCAGTTCTTC.

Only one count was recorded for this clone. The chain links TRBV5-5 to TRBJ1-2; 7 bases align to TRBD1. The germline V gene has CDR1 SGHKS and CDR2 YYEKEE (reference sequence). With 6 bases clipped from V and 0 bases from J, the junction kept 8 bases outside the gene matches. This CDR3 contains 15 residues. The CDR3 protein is CASMTGTATNYGYTF. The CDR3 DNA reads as TGTGCCAGCATGACCGGGACAGCTACTAACTATGGCTACACCTTC.

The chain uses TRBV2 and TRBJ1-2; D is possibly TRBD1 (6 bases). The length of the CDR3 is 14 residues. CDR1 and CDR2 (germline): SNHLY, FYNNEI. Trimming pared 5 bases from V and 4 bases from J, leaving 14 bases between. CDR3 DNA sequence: TGTGCCAGCAGTAAAGAACAGGGCGGCTATGGCTACACCTTC. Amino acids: CASSKEQGGYGYTF.

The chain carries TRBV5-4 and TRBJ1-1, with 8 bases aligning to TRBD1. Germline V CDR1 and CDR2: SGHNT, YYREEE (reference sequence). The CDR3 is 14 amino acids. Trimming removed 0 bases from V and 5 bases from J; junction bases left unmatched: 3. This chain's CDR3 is CASSLGQGRTEAFF. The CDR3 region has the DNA TGTGCCAGCAGCTTGGGACAGGGGAGGACTGAAGCTTTCTTT.

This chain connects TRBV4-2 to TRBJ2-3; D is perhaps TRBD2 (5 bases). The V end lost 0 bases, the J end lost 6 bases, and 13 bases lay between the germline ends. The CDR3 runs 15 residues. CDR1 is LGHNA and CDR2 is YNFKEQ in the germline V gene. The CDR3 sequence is CASSQDTGVPDTQYF. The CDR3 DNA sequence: TGTGCCAGCAGCCAAGATACCGGGGTACCCGATACGCAGTATTTT.

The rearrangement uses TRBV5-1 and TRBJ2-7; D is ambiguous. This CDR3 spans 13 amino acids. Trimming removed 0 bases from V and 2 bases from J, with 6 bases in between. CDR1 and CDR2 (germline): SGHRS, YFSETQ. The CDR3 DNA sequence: TGCGCCAGCAGCTTGGGTCCAGCCTACGAGCAGTACTTC. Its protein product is CASSLGPAYEQYF.

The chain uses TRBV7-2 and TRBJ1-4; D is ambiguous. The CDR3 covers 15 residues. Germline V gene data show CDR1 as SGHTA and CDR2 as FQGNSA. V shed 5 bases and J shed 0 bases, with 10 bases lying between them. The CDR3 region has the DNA TGTGCCAGCAGCCTGAGGGTAACAACTAATGAAAAACTGTTTTTT. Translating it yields CASSLRVTTNEKLFF.

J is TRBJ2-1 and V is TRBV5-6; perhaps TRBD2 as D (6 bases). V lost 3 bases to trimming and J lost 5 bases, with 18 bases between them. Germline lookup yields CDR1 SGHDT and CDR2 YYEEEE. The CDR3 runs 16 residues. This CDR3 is CASSSSWREINNEQFF. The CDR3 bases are TGTGCCAGCAGCTCGTCGTGGAGGGAGATCAACAATGAGCAGTTCTTC.

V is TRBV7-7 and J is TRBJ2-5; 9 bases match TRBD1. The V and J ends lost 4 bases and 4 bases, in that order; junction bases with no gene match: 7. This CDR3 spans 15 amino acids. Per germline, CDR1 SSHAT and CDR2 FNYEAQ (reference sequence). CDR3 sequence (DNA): TGTGCCAGCAGCTCCCGGGACAGGGTGTCAGAGACCCAGTACTTC. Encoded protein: CASSSRDRVSETQYF. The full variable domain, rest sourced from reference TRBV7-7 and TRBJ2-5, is GAGVSQSPRYKVTKRGQDVTLRCDPISSHATLYWYQQALGQGPEFLTYFNYEAQPDKSGLPSDRFSAERPEGSISTLTIQRTEQRDSAMYRCASSSRDRVSETQYFGPGTRLLVL.